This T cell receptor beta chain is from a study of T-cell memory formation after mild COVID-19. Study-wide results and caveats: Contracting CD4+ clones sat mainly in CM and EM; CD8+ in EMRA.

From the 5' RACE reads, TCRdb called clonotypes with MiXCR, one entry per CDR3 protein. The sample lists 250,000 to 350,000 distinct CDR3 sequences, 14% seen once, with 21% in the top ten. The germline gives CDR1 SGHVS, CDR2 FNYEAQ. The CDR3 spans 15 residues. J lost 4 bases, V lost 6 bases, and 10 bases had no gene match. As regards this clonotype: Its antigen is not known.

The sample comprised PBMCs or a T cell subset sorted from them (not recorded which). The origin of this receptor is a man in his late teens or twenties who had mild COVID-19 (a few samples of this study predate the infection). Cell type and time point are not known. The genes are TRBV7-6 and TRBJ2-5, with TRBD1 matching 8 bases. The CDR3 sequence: CASRSTWQGAETQYF. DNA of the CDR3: TGTGCCAGCAGGTCAACGTGGCAGGGGGCAGAGACCCAGTACTTC.